This T cell receptor (beta chain) stems from a study of T cells in Graves' hyperthyroidism and ophthalmopathy. The study's findings and limits: Within blood appeared most thyroid clonotypes that had expanded above 0.001. Through a model of 13 V-J features, ophthalmopathy was separated from stable hyperthyroidism.

Authors of the study amplified TCR beta CDR3 regions from RNA transcripts. The primer set for the first-round RT-PCR of the TCR CDR3 was HTBI. One entry per CDR3 protein results from TCRdb running MiXCR on the multiplex PCR reads. The data contain just over 550,000 distinct CDR3 sequences, approximately 44% of them singletons. Graves' hyperthyroidism showing no ophthalmopathy progression within 18 months was considered stable. Every diagnosis used clinical symptoms, serum thyroxine and TRAb, thyroid ultrasound and orbital computed tomography. The CDR3 length is 14 residues. The germline gives CDR1 SEHNR, CDR2 FQNEAQ (reference sequence). Trimming took off 3 bases at V and 8 bases at J, with 13 bases between the two ends. A few counts support this clonotype. Its antigen is unidentified.

The specimen sequenced was peripheral blood or thyroid tissue (not recorded which). This receptor was taken from a woman aged 18-29 years with Graves' hyperthyroidism. The chain links TRBV7-9 to TRBJ1-4, with D tentatively TRBD1 (5 bases). The CDR3 region is CASSLSQGEEKLFF. The CDR3 DNA reads TGTGCCAGCAGCTTGTCGCAGGGTGAAGAAAAACTGTTTTTT.